Below are 3 T cell receptor beta chains sequenced from a single sample in a study of cytomegalovirus exposure and HLA in healthy donors. Use of 60 Vbeta and 13 Jbeta primers characterized the PCR. Only in-frame clones appear in the TCRdb table, and some are missing; sequencing was by immunoSEQ multiplex PCR. The sample includes about 200,000 clones, about 13% of them seen just once. Sequencing used PBMCs. Every receptor here comes from a man aged 50 or older in good health and CMV-seropositive.

This clone turned up a few times. Compared with germline, one end of the junction differs, possibly owing to a read error. The chain combines TRBV5-4 with TRBJ1-1; no definite D call. Germline V gene lookup returns CDR1 SGHNT and CDR2 YYREEE (reference sequence). This CDR3 contains 15 residues. The CDR3 DNA reads as TGCGCCAGCAGCCAAGAGTTTGCGCCGAACACTGAAGCTTTCTTT. It translates to CASSQEFAPNTEAFF. Looking up the rest from reference TRBV5-4 and TRBJ1-1 gives the full variable domain: ETGVTQSPTHLIKTRGQQVTLRCSSQSGHNTVSWYQQALGQGPQFIFQYYREEENGRGNFPPRFSGLQFPNYSSELNVNALELDDSALYLCASSQEFAPNTEAFFGQGTRLTVV.

In this sample, this clone turned up a few times. The chain joins TRBV2 to TRBJ2-3; TRBD2 might be the D (6 bases). The CDR3 length is 13 residues. Germline loops: CDR1 SNHLY, CDR2 FYNNEI. With 5 bases removed from V and 5 bases from J, the gap between germline ends came to 11 bases. The CDR3 sequence: CASSSGLQDTQYF. The CDR3 DNA reads as TGTGCCAGCAGTTCGGGACTTCAAGATACGCAGTATTTT.

The chain uses TRBV18 and TRBJ2-2; 7 bases align to TRBD1. J was trimmed by 6 bases and V by 1 base; bases with no gene match: 8. Germline V lookup: CDR1 KGHSH, CDR2 LQKENI. The CDR3 is made up of 16 amino acids. CDR3 sequence: CASSPQGARIPGELFF. The DNA for the CDR3 is TGTGCCAGCTCACCACAGGGGGCGCGAATCCCCGGGGAGCTGTTTTTT.